Detailed here is one T cell receptor (beta chain). The target antigen is unknown. Germline V CDR1 and CDR2: SEHNR, FQNEAQ (reference sequence). The CDR3 contains 15 residues. Trimming removed 6 bases from V and 3 bases from J, with 14 bases in between. Quantitative 5'-RACE with molecular barcodes produced the TCR beta libraries. MiXCR, applied by TCRdb to the 5' RACE reads, yields one record per CDR3 protein. The table includes just over 350,000 distinct CDR3 sequences, 20% to 25% detected once. The sample belongs to a study of CD8 T cells in ankylosing spondylitis. Notes on the study in general: Matched synovial fluid from ankylosing spondylitis patients was reported to be enriched for disease-linked clones. Previous work reported some of these motif variants in the synovial fluid and blood of reactive arthritis.

The rearrangement links TRBV7-9 to TRBJ2-2, with D perhaps assigned TRBD1 or TRBD2 (5 bases each). The TCR comes from a male donor with ankylosing spondylitis or in good health (not recorded which). Material for sequencing was blood, either unsorted or a sorted T cell fraction (not recorded which). As DNA, the CDR3 is TGTGCCAGCAGTCTGGCAGGGACGGACACCGGGGAGCTGTTTTTT. This codes for CASSLAGTDTGELFF.